This TCR beta chain was retrieved from a study of T cells in Graves' hyperthyroidism and ophthalmopathy. Study conclusions and caveats: Among clonotypes expanded in thyroid above 0.001, most were also found in blood. Before onset, ophthalmopathy was predicted by the model a median around 6 months earlier.

Lactation, pregnancy, other autoimmune disease or uncontrolled infection led to exclusion of patients. CDR3 length: 16 amino acids. Germline values: CDR1 SEHNR, CDR2 FQNEAQ (reference sequence). V lost 5 bases, J lost 4 bases, and 21 bases lay in between. Concerning this clonotype itself: Its target is not known.

The TCR beta CDR3 regions underwent amplification using RNA transcripts as the source. The primer set for the first-round RT-PCR of the TCR CDR3 was HTBI. TCRdb re-analysed the multiplex PCR reads in MiXCR, keeping a single row per CDR3 protein. Of roughly 500,000 distinct CDR3 sequences in the sample, roughly 45% are singletons; the top ten hold 44%. The V call is TRBV7-9, the J call TRBJ2-7; tentative D call: TRBD2 (7 bases). The sequenced material came from peripheral blood or thyroid tissue (not recorded which). This TCR was sampled from an adult woman with Graves' disease, either hyperthyroidism or ophthalmopathy (not recorded which). The chain's CDR3 is CASSHTRGGGGYEQYF. The CDR3 DNA follows: TGTGCCAGCAGCCACACGAGGGGGGGTGGGGGGTACGAGCAGTACTTC.